The source of this T cell receptor beta chain is a study of T cell responses to AZD1222 COVID-19 vaccine. Whole-study results and caveats: Only a handful of people who got AZD1222 tested seropositive at baseline. Targeting of unmutated variant regions was reportedly seen in nearly half of spike-specific TCRs. Repertoires were sampled only after the peak T cell response. Most donors were white British, females outnumbered males, and clonal diversity was possibly underestimated.

Germline CDR1 ENHRY, CDR2 SYGVKD. The CDR3 has 15 residues. V was pared by 4 bases and J by 8 bases, with 20 bases between. This table comes from immunoSEQ multiplex PCR, and its TCRdb copy is limited to in-frame clones, with some not included. The sample lists some 70,000 clones, 80% occurring once. Points on this clone: Its cognate antigen is unknown.

The rearrangement joins TRBV10-3 to TRBJ1-2; D might be TRBD1 (5 bases). Sequenced material: peripheral blood, taken 28 days after the second AZD1222 dose. The receptor's source is an adult who received the AZD1222 COVID-19 vaccine. CDR3 sequence reads: CAISGLSTEPRGYTF. The CDR3 coding sequence is TGTGCCATCAGTGGCCTCTCGACAGAGCCCAGAGGCTACACCTTC.